The 16 T cell receptor beta chains below all came from one sample that was sequenced in a study of T-cell memory formation after mild COVID-19. TCRdb re-called the 5' RACE reads with MiXCR, one entry per CDR3 protein. The table lists 290,000 or so distinct CDR3 sequences, approximately 19% of them singletons. The sample comprised PBMCs or a T cell subset sorted from them (not recorded which). Receptors originate from a man in his late teens or twenties who had mild COVID-19 (a few samples of this study predate the infection). Cell type and time point are not known.

CDR3 DNA: TGTGCCAGCAGTCACCCGGGACAGGTCCAAGAGACCCAGTACTTC. Translating it yields CASSHPGQVQETQYF. The chain uses TRBV6-5 and TRBJ2-5, with 8 bases fitting TRBD1. The CDR3 is made up of 15 amino acids. Per germline, CDR1 MNHEY and CDR2 SVGAGI. V was clipped by 5 bases and J by 1 base; unmatched bases: 6.

This clonotype was detected a few times. J is TRBJ2-3 and V is TRBV7-7; 10 bases fit TRBD1. CDR1 and CDR2 (germline): SSHAT, FNYEAQ (reference sequence). The V segment lost 4 bases and the J segment 4 bases; nucleotides outside the gene matches: 5. The CDR3 loop spans 15 amino acids. The CDR3 DNA follows: TGTGCCAGCAGCTACGGGACAGGGGTGTCAGATACGCAGTATTTT. Residues: CASSYGTGVSDTQYF. Full variable domain (missing parts from reference TRBV7-7 and TRBJ2-3): GAGVSQSPRYKVTKRGQDVTLRCDPISSHATLYWYQQALGQGPEFLTYFNYEAQPDKSGLPSDRFSAERPEGSISTLTIQRTEQRDSAMYRCASSYGTGVSDTQYFGPGTRLTVL.

This clonotype has a handful of counts. The chain recombines TRBV5-1 with TRBJ2-1; the match to TRBD1 covers 7 bases. The trim removed 0 bases at V and 5 bases at J, leaving 2 bases unmatched. This CDR3 is built from 14 residues. Germline CDR1 and CDR2: SGHRS and YFSETQ. The CDR3 bases are TGCGCCAGCAGCTTGGAAGGGACAGACAATGAGCAGTTCTTC. Amino acids: CASSLEGTDNEQFF. The full variable domain, in which reference TRBV5-1 and TRBJ2-1 provide the parts outside the CDR3, is KAGVTQTPRYLIKTRGQQVTLSCSPISGHRSVSWYQQTPGQGLQFLFEYFSETQRNKGNFPGRFSGRQFSNSRSEMNVSTLELGDSALYLCASSLEGTDNEQFFGPGTRLTVL.

This clonotype occurred a few times. The DNA of the CDR3 is TGTGCCAGCAGCCAAGGGGGGGGATATCAGCCCCAGCATTTT. Its protein is CASSQGGGYQPQHF. The chain employs TRBV3-1 and TRBJ1-5, with a possible D match to TRBD1 (5 bases). Trimming stripped 1 base from V and 5 bases from J, with 9 bases between. CDR1 is LGHDT and CDR2 is YNNKEL in the germline V gene (reference sequence). The CDR3 has 14 amino acids.

This clonotype came up a few times. This sequence joins TRBV6-5 and TRBJ1-1; D possibly corresponds to TRBD1 (5 bases). CDR3 length: 15 amino acids. Trimming removed 0 bases from V and 0 bases from J, with 8 bases in between. From germline, CDR1 is MNHEY and CDR2 SVGAGI. The CDR3 bases are TGTGCCAGCAGTTACTCGGGGGTGATGAACACTGAAGCTTTCTTT. This sequence encodes CASSYSGVMNTEAFF.

This clonotype has a handful of counts. This chain links TRBV5-1 with TRBJ1-1; 7 bases are a match to TRBD1. Looked up from germline, CDR1 is SGHRS and CDR2 is YFSETQ. The CDR3 runs to 15 residues. V shed 2 bases and J 0 bases; nucleotides not matched to a gene: 4. The CDR3 DNA reads as TGCGCCAGCAGCTTAGGGGGCGAGATGAACACTGAAGCTTTCTTT. Its translation: CASSLGGEMNTEAFF.

This clonotype was seen a handful of times. The chain has TRBV7-9 and TRBJ2-2; D tentatively reads TRBD1 or TRBD2 (5 bases each). V was trimmed by 2 bases and J by 9 bases, leaving 10 bases between them. Germline CDR1 SEHNR, CDR2 FQNEAQ (reference sequence). The CDR3 spans 13 residues. DNA of the CDR3: TGTGCCAGCAGCTTACGAGGGGCAAGGGAGCTGTTTTTT. Protein sequence: CASSLRGARELFF.

This clonotype occurred a few times. The chain joins TRBV9 to TRBJ1-2, with D hard to call. The CDR3 totals 15 residues. Germline V gene lookup returns CDR1 SGDLS and CDR2 YYNGEE. The germline V and J ends were trimmed by 0 bases and 4 bases, with 13 bases remaining between them. DNA of the CDR3: TGTGCCAGCAGCGTAGCGGAGGGTAGTTCCTATGGCTACACCTTC. Protein sequence: CASSVAEGSSYGYTF.

The V and J genes are TRBV10-3 and TRBJ2-5; 8 nucleotides align to TRBD1. Germline CDR1 reads ENHRY; CDR2 reads SYGVKD. Germline trimming cut 5 bases from V and 5 bases from J; bases unmatched to any gene: 4. The CDR3 has 13 residues. CDR3 DNA: TGTGCCATCAGTCGGGACAGGCGGGAGACCCAGTACTTC. Translated, it gives CAISRDRRETQYF.

V is TRBV18 and J is TRBJ2-1; TRBD1 is a possible D gene (6 bases). V was clipped by 4 bases and J by 7 bases, with 17 bases between them. Germline values: CDR1 KGHSH, CDR2 LQKENI. CDR3 length: 15 residues. The DNA for the CDR3 is TGTGCCAGCTCACACTCCGCAGGGGAAGGTAATGAGCAGTTCTTC. Protein: CASSHSAGEGNEQFF.

V is TRBV5-6 and J is TRBJ1-2; D perhaps matches TRBD1 (6 bases). The CDR3 sequence is 13 residues long. Deletions cut 4 bases from V and 4 bases from J, with 11 bases between. Germline CDR1 reads SGHDT; CDR2 reads YYEEEE. CDR3 DNA: TGTGCCAGCAGCGGGGCACAGGGCTATGGCTACACCTTC. Encoded protein: CASSGAQGYGYTF. Complete variable domain (other parts from reference TRBV5-6 and TRBJ1-2): DAGVTQSPTHLIKTRGQQVTLRCSPKSGHDTVSWYQQALGQGPQFIFQYYEEEERQRGNFPDRFSGHQFPNYSSELNVNALLLGDSALYLCASSGAQGYGYTFGSGTRLTVV.

The chain recombines TRBV5-5 with TRBJ2-1, with D perhaps TRBD1 (6 bases). CDR1 and CDR2 (germline): SGHKS, YYEKEE (reference sequence). The CDR3 is made up of 17 amino acids. V lost 3 bases to trimming and J lost 2 bases, with 18 bases between them. The CDR3 nucleotides read TGTGCCAGCAGCTCCTCTGGTAGGGGGATAGCCTACAATGAGCAGTTCTTC. Its protein product is CASSSSGRGIAYNEQFF.

The sample holds a few counts of this clonotype. This rearrangement joins TRBV7-8 to TRBJ2-1; TRBD2 matches at 8 bases. Germline CDR1 reads SGHVS; CDR2 reads FQNEAQ. The CDR3 contains 15 residues. V shed 2 bases and J 4 bases; nucleotides not matched to a gene: 4. CDR3 nucleotides: TGTGCCAGCAGCTTAATCGGGGGGGCGTACAATGAGCAGTTCTTC. This encodes CASSLIGGAYNEQFF.

The rearrangement uses TRBV4-1 and TRBJ1-1; D perhaps matches TRBD1 (6 bases). CDR3 length: 13 residues. Between the trimmed V and J ends, which lost 3 bases and 7 bases, there was a span of 12 bases. CDR1 is MGHRA, CDR2 YSYEKL, per germline. The CDR3 region has the DNA TGCGCCAGCAGCCAGATCACAGGGATTGAAGCTTTCTTT. Protein product: CASSQITGIEAFF.

This clonotype was counted at least ten times. The chain recombines TRBV7-2 with TRBJ2-1; 8 bases are shared with TRBD1. The CDR3 covers 14 residues. Losses at the gene ends were 6 bases for V and 8 bases for J; bases not matched to a gene: 9. CDR1 and CDR2 (germline): SGHTA, FQGNSA. The CDR3 here is CASSWARGPHEQFF. CDR3 sequence (DNA): TGTGCCAGCAGTTGGGCCAGGGGGCCGCATGAGCAGTTCTTC. The variable domain in full, completed from reference TRBV7-2 and TRBJ2-1, reads GAGVSQSPSNKVTEKGKDVELRCDPISGHTALYWYRQSLGQGLEFLIYFQGNSAPDKSGLPSDRFSAERTGGSVSTLTIQRTQQEDSAVYLCASSWARGPHEQFFGPGTRLTVL.

This clonotype was detected ten times or more. V usage is TRBV6-2 or TRBV6-3 and J usage is TRBJ2-1, with D uncertain. CDR1 and CDR2 from the germline V gene are MNHEY and SVGEGT. Deletions cut 2 bases from V and 10 bases from J, with 9 bases between. This CDR3 region has 12 residues. Here the CDR3 reads CASSYEFWEQFF. In DNA, the CDR3 is TGTGCCAGCAGTTACGAGTTTTGGGAGCAGTTCTTC.